These 17 T cell receptor beta chains share one sample of origin, sequenced in a study of regulatory T cells in long-lasting Graves disease. The time point is: newly diagnosed GD, antithyroid drugs for less than 3 months. Making the TCR library involved RNA that had been extracted from PBMCs. Building the TCR beta libraries relied on iRepertoire HTBI primers, and CDR3 regions underwent Arm-PCR. TCRdb re-called the multiplex PCR reads with MiXCR, one entry per CDR3 protein. The table shows hundreds of thousands of distinct CDR3 sequences, with 15% to 20% occurring only once. The sample was also linked to a second study, of T cells in Graves' hyperthyroidism and ophthalmopathy.

Source: peripheral blood mononuclear cells (PBMCs), taken at new diagnosis, from a patient treated with antithyroid drugs. The origin of the receptors is a man in his forties with Graves disease.

This clonotype was picked up a small number of times. The chain links TRBV28 to TRBJ2-3; 9 nucleotides align to TRBD2. Germline V gives CDR1 MDHEN, CDR2 SYDVKM. Trimming cost V 1 base and J 6 bases; bases outside gene matches: 11. The CDR3 runs 17 residues. This CDR3 reads CASSLFGGGGTGDTQYF. The CDR3 DNA sequence: TGTGCCAGCAGTTTATTTGGCGGGGGGGGGACTGGGGATACGCAGTATTTT.

Ten or more counts support this clonotype. This sequence joins TRBV7-3 and TRBJ2-1; weak D call: TRBD2 (6 bases). The CDR3 is 15 amino acids. V was pared by 5 bases and J by 3 bases, with 14 bases between. Germline lookup yields CDR1 SGHTA and CDR2 FQGTGA. The CDR3 sequence is CASSLTIGSYNEQFF. CDR3 bases: TGTGCCAGCAGCCTTACCATCGGGAGCTACAATGAGCAGTTCTTC.

With respect to this clonotype: A read error is possible here, since a much larger clone lies one base away. The chain combines TRBV20-1 with TRBJ2-4; 7 bases are shared with TRBD2. The DNA end lines up better with TRBJ2-1; the J call may be wrong. Germline CDR1 DFQATT, CDR2 SNEGSKA (reference sequence). This CDR3 has 16 residues. The chain's CDR3 is CSARAFKTSLGETQFF. The CDR3 nucleotides are TGCAGTGCTAGGGCTTTTAAGACTAGCCTCGGGGAGACCCAGTTCTTC.

In the case of this clonotype: Only one base separates this from a far larger clonotype, so it likely reflects a read error. The V call is TRBV28, the J call TRBJ1-5; no reliable D call. Germline CDR1 is MDHEN and CDR2 is SYDVKM. The CDR3 is made up of 15 amino acids. This CDR3 reads CASSADGHGNPPQHF. The CDR3 DNA is TGTGCCAGCAGCGCCGACGGGCATGGCAATCCGCCCCAGCATTTT.

In this sample, this clonotype turned up a few times. V is TRBV19 and J is TRBJ2-1; 8 bases line up with TRBD2. The DNA end favors TRBJ2-5, so the J call may be wrong. From germline, CDR1 is LNHDA and CDR2 SQIVND (reference sequence). The length of the CDR3 is 15 residues. CDR3 coding DNA: TGTGCCAGTAGTTCCGGACTAGCCGCACGGGAGACCCAGTACTTC. Translating it yields CASSSGLAARETQYF.

This clonotype was counted between two and nine times. The chain is built from TRBV25-1 and TRBJ2-5; no definite D call. This CDR3 comprises 12 residues. Trimming pared 3 bases from V and 2 bases from J, leaving 4 bases between. Germline CDR1 is MGHDK and CDR2 is SYGVNS. The DNA of the CDR3 is TGTGCCAGCAGTGAGGCACAAGAGACCCAGTACTTC. Amino acids: CASSEAQETQYF.

This clonotype was seen ten or more times. V usage is TRBV9 and J usage is TRBJ2-1; D is undetermined. Deletions cut 0 bases from V and 6 bases from J, with 7 bases between. Germline loops: CDR1 SGDLS, CDR2 YYNGEE. The CDR3 loop spans 13 amino acids. CDR3: CASSVDGPNEQFF. In DNA, the CDR3 is TGTGCCAGCAGCGTAGACGGCCCCAATGAGCAGTTCTTC. Based on the CDR3 plus reference TRBV9 and TRBJ2-1, the full variable domain is DSGVTQTPKHLITATGQRVTLRCSPRSGDLSVYWYQQSLDQGLQFLIQYYNGEERAKGNILERFSAQQFPDLHSELNLSSLELGDSALYFCASSVDGPNEQFFGPGTRLTVL.

V usage is TRBV29-1 and J usage is TRBJ2-5; TRBD2 aligns across 9 bases. This CDR3 comprises 14 residues. The V gene end was trimmed by 7 bases and the J gene end by 5 bases; junction bases not matched to a gene: 11. CDR1 is SQVTM and CDR2 is ANQGSEA in the germline V gene. The CDR3 loop is CSATEAGGQETQYF. CDR3 DNA: TGCAGCGCCACCGAGGCGGGGGGGCAGGAGACCCAGTACTTC.

This clonotype was seen at least ten times. The chain combines TRBV11-1 with TRBJ2-7; 7 bases agree with TRBD1. V shed 5 bases and J 0 bases; nucleotides not matched to a gene: 13. The CDR3 spans 17 residues. Germline V lookup: CDR1 SGHAT, CDR2 FQDESV (reference sequence). For the CDR3, the DNA is TGTGCCAGCAGCCCCCGGACAGGAAGATCGTCCTCCTACGAGCAGTACTTC. The encoded protein is CASSPRTGRSSSYEQYF.

This clonotype has only a few counts. The chain is built from TRBV7-3 and TRBJ2-1; a weak D match, TRBD1 (5 bases). Germline loops: CDR1 SGHTA, CDR2 FQGTGA. V gave up 2 bases and J gave up 6 bases, with 8 bases separating them. The CDR3 has 13 amino acids. The CDR3 sequence is CASSLGATNEQFF. The DNA for the CDR3 is TGTGCCAGCAGCTTAGGGGCAACCAATGAGCAGTTCTTC.

This clonotype was seen repeatedly, ten times or more. The chain carries TRBV27 and TRBJ2-2; D may be TRBD1 (5 bases). CDR3 size: 13 residues. The germline V and J ends were trimmed by 3 bases and 7 bases, with 9 bases remaining between them. The V gene's germline CDR1 is MNHEY and CDR2 SMNVEV (reference sequence). Here the CDR3 DNA reads TGTGCCAGCAGTTTTGCAGGGATCGGGGAGCTGTTTTTT. Translated, it gives CASSFAGIGELFF.

This clonotype appeared many times. This chain uses TRBV18 with TRBJ2-3; D perhaps matches TRBD1 (6 bases). Looked up from germline, CDR1 is KGHSH and CDR2 is LQKENI. CDR3 size: 12 residues. V gave up 5 bases and J gave up 11 bases, with 14 bases separating them. The CDR3 loop is CASSVRDNMQYF. The CDR3 nucleotides read TGTGCCAGCTCAGTACGGGACAACATGCAGTATTTT.

This clonotype is a singleton in its sample. This chain uses TRBV4-2 with TRBJ1-4; TRBD1 aligns across 8 bases. CDR1 is LGHNA and CDR2 is YNFKEQ in the germline V gene. The CDR3 loop spans 17 amino acids. With V trimmed by 2 bases and J by 5 bases, 10 bases remained unmatched. For the CDR3, the DNA is TGTGCCAGCAGCCAACCGCGCCGGACAGGGTCCAATGAAAAACTGTTTTTT. It codes for CASSQPRRTGSNEKLFF.

This clonotype was found many times. The chain employs TRBV7-2 and TRBJ2-7; TRBD2 agrees at 8 bases. With 6 bases clipped from V and 0 bases from J, the junction kept 4 bases outside the gene matches. This CDR3 is built from 14 residues. Germline V gene lookup returns CDR1 SGHTA and CDR2 FQGNSA. CDR3 in DNA: TGTGCCAGCAGAGGCGGGGGGAGCTCCTACGAGCAGTACTTC. Its translation: CASRGGGSSYEQYF.

The rearrangement joins TRBV9 to TRBJ1-2; D is undetermined. The germline V and J ends were trimmed by 1 base and 5 bases, with 15 bases remaining between them. CDR1 SGDLS and CDR2 YYNGEE come from the germline V gene. CDR3 length equals 15 residues. The CDR3 is CASSVSDYHLYGYTF. The DNA for the CDR3 is TGTGCCAGCAGCGTATCCGATTACCACCTATATGGCTACACCTTC.

As regards this clonotype: The likely explanation is a read error, given a far larger clone one base away. The V call is TRBV3-1, the J call TRBJ2-7; 7 bases align to TRBD2. The germline V gene encodes CDR1 LGHDT and CDR2 YNNKEL (reference sequence). The CDR3 is 14 residues long. The CDR3 sequence: CAGRLAGTSYEQYF. CDR3 bases: TGTGCCGGCAGACTAGCCGGGACTTCCTACGAGCAGTACTTC.

In this sample, this clonotype turned up many times. This chain connects TRBV20-1 to TRBJ2-7; 9 nucleotides agree with TRBD1. Germline V gives CDR1 DFQATT, CDR2 SNEGSKA (reference sequence). The CDR3 has 15 residues. Unmatched junction bases numbered 6, after V lost 0 bases and J lost 3 bases. The CDR3, as DNA: TGCAGTGCTAGAGAATGGACAGGGGCGGACTACGAGCAGTACTTC. Amino acids: CSAREWTGADYEQYF.